The TCR beta chain described here comes from a study of TIL therapy for anti-PD-1-resistant metastatic lung cancer. This was the immunoSEQ v3 assay. Data came from immunoSEQ multiplex PCR; TCRdb stores just in-frame clones and leaves some out. In the table there are 20,000 to 30,000 clones, just under 75% of which are singletons. The CDR3 has 11 amino acids. V was clipped by 3 bases and J by 6 bases, with 4 bases between them. Germline V lookup: CDR1 SGHNT, CDR2 YYREEE (reference sequence). As to time point: pre-treatment sample, taken before nivolumab and TIL therapy. Pleural nodules or supraclavicular lymph nodes made up most of the excised metastases sampled. This clone was counted only a few times.

The specimen was tumor tissue, collected at baseline. The chain employs TRBV5-4 and TRBJ2-1; D unclear. The receptor comes from a person aged 25 to 80 with non-small cell lung cancer. CDR3 nucleotides: TGTGCCAGCAGCTGGACCAATGAGCAGTTCTTC. Translation gives CASSWTNEQFF.